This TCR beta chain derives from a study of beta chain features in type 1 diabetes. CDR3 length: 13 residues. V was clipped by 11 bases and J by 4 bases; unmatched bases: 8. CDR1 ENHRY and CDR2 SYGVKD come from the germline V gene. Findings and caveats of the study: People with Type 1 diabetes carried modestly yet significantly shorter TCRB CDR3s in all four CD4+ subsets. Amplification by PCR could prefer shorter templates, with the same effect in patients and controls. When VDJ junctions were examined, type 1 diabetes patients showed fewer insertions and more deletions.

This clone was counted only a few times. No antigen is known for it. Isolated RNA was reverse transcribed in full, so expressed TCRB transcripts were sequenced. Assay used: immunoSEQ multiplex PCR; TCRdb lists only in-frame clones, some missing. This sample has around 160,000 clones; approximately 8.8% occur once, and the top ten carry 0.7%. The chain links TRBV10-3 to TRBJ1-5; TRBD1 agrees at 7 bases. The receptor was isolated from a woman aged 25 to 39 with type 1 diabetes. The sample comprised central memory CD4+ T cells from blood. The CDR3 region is CASQQGQNQPQHF. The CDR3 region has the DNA TGTGCCTCCCAACAGGGACAGAATCAGCCCCAGCATTTT.